A selection of T cell receptor beta chains follows, all from one sample in a study of CD8+ T cells in alopecia areata. This table comes from immunoSEQ multiplex PCR, and its TCRdb copy is limited to in-frame clones, with some not included. The table lists approximately 160,000 clones, approximately 62% of them singletons. The material was CD4+ T cells sorted from blood, obtained at week 24, from a patient treated with tofacitinib. The origin of the receptors is a human donor with alopecia areata. Both conserved end residues are part of each CDR3. The D gene is left open where the match is weak. Clone size, where shown, is once, few, many, or a class for clones that have expanded.

D,V,J,size,CDR3,DNA
TRBD1,TRBV7-9,TRBJ2-5,NA,CASSFAGTGGILETQYF,TGTGCCAGCAGCTTTGCCGGGACAGGGGGTATCTTAGAGACCCAGTACTTC
NA,TRBV19,TRBJ2-3,NA,CASSIRGADTQYF,TGTGCCAGTAGTATTAGAGGCGCAGATACGCAGTATTTT
NA,TRBV5-1,TRBJ2-5,NA,CASSLAETETQYF,TGCGCCAGCAGCTTGGCCGAGACGGAGACCCAGTACTTC
NA,TRBV27,TRBJ1-1,NA,CASSLKLSTEAFF,TGTGCCAGCAGTTTAAAGCTGAGCACTGAAGCTTTCTTT
TRBD1,TRBV4-1,TRBJ2-5,few,CASSQGQGRETQYF,TGCGCCAGCAGCCAAGGACAGGGACGGGAGACCCAGTACTTC
TRBD2,TRBV7-9,TRBJ2-5,NA,CASSFRLAGNQETQYF,TGTGCCAGCAGCTTCCGACTAGCGGGGAACCAAGAGACCCAGTACTTC
NA,TRBV6-6,TRBJ1-1,NA,CASSKQMNTEAFF,TGTGCCAGCAGTAAACAGATGAACACTGAAGCTTTCTTT
TRBD1,TRBV9,TRBJ2-5,NA,CASSLEPTGGKETQYF,TGTGCCAGCAGCCTCGAACCGACAGGGGGCAAAGAGACCCAGTACTTC
NA,TRBV30,TRBJ1-5,NA,CAWSGSTFANQPQHF,TGTGCCTGGAGTGGTTCGACGTTTGCCAATCAGCCCCAGCATTTT
TRBD1,TRBV2,TRBJ1-2,NA,CASSPGQGYGYTF,TGTGCCAGCAGCCCGGGACAGGGCTATGGCTACACCTTC
NA,TRBV27,TRBJ1-6,NA,CASSYWADSPLHF,TGTGCCAGCAGTTACTGGGCCGATTCACCCCTCCACTTT
NA,TRBV15,TRBJ2-1,NA,CATSRVGNEQFF,TGTGCCACCAGCAGAGTGGGGAATGAGCAGTTCTTC
NA,TRBV2,TRBJ1-3,NA,CASTGLDRGTIYF,TGTGCCAGCACTGGCCTCGATCGGGGCACCATATATTTT
NA,TRBV5-1,TRBJ2-3,NA,CASSKGPSTDTQYF,TGCGCCAGCAGCAAGGGACCTAGCACAGATACGCAGTATTTT
TRBD1,TRBV30,TRBJ2-7,few,CAWRRTGSYEQYF,TGTGCCTGGCGACGGACAGGGTCCTACGAGCAGTACTTC
TRBD1,TRBV30,TRBJ2-1,few,CAWSKDRDNEQFF,TGTGCCTGGAGTAAAGACAGGGACAATGAGCAGTTCTTC
NA,TRBV10-3,TRBJ1-4,NA,CAISAGQGEKLFF,TGTGCCATCAGTGCTGGGCAGGGTGAAAAACTGTTTTTT
NA,TRBV19,TRBJ2-7,NA,CASSINRYSYEQYF,TGTGCCAGTAGTATAAACAGATACTCCTACGAGCAGTACTTC
NA,TRBV29-1,TRBJ1-2,NA,CSVTTGPYGYTF,TGCAGCGTTACCACAGGGCCCTATGGCTACACCTTC
NA,TRBV4-1,TRBJ2-1,NA,CASSQDVVLAAYNEQFF,TGCGCCAGCAGCCAAGATGTGGTACTAGCCGCCTACAATGAGCAGTTCTTC
TRBD1,TRBV5-1,TRBJ2-3,once,CASSPDRGTDTQYF,TGCGCCAGCAGCCCGGACAGGGGCACAGATACGCAGTATTTT
NA,TRBV6-6,TRBJ1-6,few,CASNPSDQGTSPLHF,TGTGCCAGCAACCCTAGCGACCAGGGAACGTCACCCCTCCACTTT
TRBD1,TRBV5-1,TRBJ2-3,NA,CASHPGQETDTQYF,TGCGCCAGCCATCCGGGACAGGAGACAGATACGCAGTATTTT
TRBD1,TRBV11-2,TRBJ1-6,NA,CASSSLDRSNSPLHF,TGTGCCAGCAGCTCTTTGGACAGGTCGAATTCACCCCTCCACTTT
NA,TRBV7-3,TRBJ1-1,NA,CASSLTGAGTEAFF,TGTGCCAGCAGCTTAACAGGGGCAGGCACTGAAGCTTTCTTT
NA,TRBV29-1,TRBJ2-6,NA,CSVQVIGDAYSGANVLTF,TGCAGCGTTCAGGTTATTGGGGACGCATACTCTGGGGCCAACGTCCTGACTTTC
NA,TRBV7-2,TRBJ1-5,NA,CASSIGGPNQPQHF,TGTGCCAGCAGCATCGGCGGGCCGAATCAGCCCCAGCATTTT
NA,TRBV2,TRBJ2-3,NA,CASRGVGLSTDTQYF,TGTGCCAGCAGGGGGGTAGGACTTAGCACAGATACGCAGTATTTT
NA,TRBV29-1,TRBJ2-5,NA,CSVPHRRRETQYF,TGCAGCGTGCCTCACCGGCGCCGGGAGACCCAGTACTTC
NA,TRBV28,TRBJ2-2,NA,CASSPSDSMVRELFF,TGTGCCAGCAGCCCGTCTGACAGTATGGTCCGGGAGCTGTTTTTT
NA,TRBV5-1,TRBJ1-2,few,CASSPAELGGYGYTF,TGCGCCAGCAGCCCCGCCGAGCTGGGCGGTTATGGCTACACCTTC
NA,TRBV29-1,TRBJ1-2,NA,CSVVGGQRNYGYTF,TGCAGCGTTGTGGGGGGCCAGCGCAACTATGGCTACACCTTC
NA,TRBV15,TRBJ1-1,NA,CATSRDQRVTEAFF,TGTGCCACCAGCAGAGATCAAAGGGTTACTGAAGCTTTCTTT
TRBD2,TRBV7-8,TRBJ2-3,NA,CASSLASGGRRTDTQYF,TGTGCCAGCAGCTTAGCTAGCGGGGGACGCCGCACAGATACGCAGTATTTT
TRBD1,TRBV6-1,TRBJ1-1,NA,CASRPDDRGRTEAFF,TGTGCCAGCAGACCCGACGACAGGGGGAGGACTGAAGCTTTCTTT
NA,TRBV30,TRBJ1-2,few,CAWSLDINYGYTF,TGTGCCTGGAGCCTCGACATAAACTATGGCTACACCTTC
NA,TRBV2,TRBJ2-1,NA,CASLLGLARGNEQFF,TGTGCCAGCCTACTCGGGCTGGCTCGGGGTAATGAGCAGTTCTTC
NA,TRBV5-1,TRBJ2-3,NA,CASSLEGTDTQYF,TGCGCCAGCAGCTTGGAAGGGACAGATACGCAGTATTTT
NA,TRBV29-1,TRBJ1-2,NA,CSVSGTFGYTF,TGCAGCGTCTCAGGGACTTTCGGCTACACCTTC
TRBD1,TRBV5-5,TRBJ1-5,NA,CASSPGGTGVPPQPQHF,TGTGCCAGCAGCCCGGGGGGGACAGGGGTGCCTCCTCAGCCCCAGCATTTT
NA,TRBV29-1,TRBJ1-5,NA,CSVVLGDTEGPQHF,TGCAGCGTTGTGTTGGGGGACACCGAAGGGCCCCAGCATTTT
NA,TRBV2,TRBJ1-2,NA,CASSQGGGGYTF,TGTGCCAGCAGTCAAGGGGGTGGAGGCTACACCTTC